This T cell receptor beta chain was recovered during a study of T cells in localized non-small cell lung cancer. Method: immunoSEQ multiplex PCR; TCRdb's copy keeps in-frame clones and lacks some. The table records 2,000 to 2,500 clones, about 30% of them present only once. In its sample, this clone was seen a few times. Germline CDR1 is MNHGY and CDR2 is SAAAGT. The V and J ends lost 4 bases and 5 bases respectively, with 14 bases between them. The CDR3 is 14 residues long. The genes are TRBV6-8 and TRBJ1-1; D may be TRBD1 (5 bases). Sequencing was performed on normal lung tissue next to the tumor, taken before any cancer treatment. This receptor was identified in a male donor at least 60 years old with stage I squamous cell lung carcinoma. Written as DNA, the CDR3 is TGTGCCAGCAGTTCTCAGGGAGGTAATACTGAAGCTTTCTTT. It specifies CASSSQGGNTEAFF.